The present entry profiles one T cell receptor beta chain with its context. The antigen remains unidentified. TCRdb recomputed calls from the 5' RACE reads with MiXCR, one row per CDR3 protein. The sample yields 350,000 or so distinct CDR3 sequences, under 8.5% seen once. This entry belongs to a study of CD8 T cells in ankylosing spondylitis. Broader study findings: In ankylosing spondylitis blood, a motif of seven or eight highly homologous TCR beta variants appeared characteristic.

Germline values: CDR1 LGHNA, CDR2 YNFKEQ. The CDR3 is 16 residues long. The ends lost 4 bases at V and 8 bases at J; junction bases unmatched: 14. This receptor was taken from a male donor with ankylosing spondylitis. The chain is built from TRBV4-2 and TRBJ1-2; 9 bases align to TRBD1. Material for sequencing was blood, either unsorted or a sorted T cell fraction (not recorded which). The CDR3 spells CASSPILRDRVRGYTF. CDR3 DNA: TGTGCCAGCAGCCCCATACTCCGGGACAGGGTTCGGGGCTACACCTTC.